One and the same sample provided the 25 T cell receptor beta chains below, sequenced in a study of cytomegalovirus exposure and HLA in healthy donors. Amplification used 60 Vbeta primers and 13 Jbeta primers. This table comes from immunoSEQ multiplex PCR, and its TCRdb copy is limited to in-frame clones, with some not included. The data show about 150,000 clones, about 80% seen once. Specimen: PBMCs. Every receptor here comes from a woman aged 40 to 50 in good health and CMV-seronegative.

DNA for the CDR3: TGTGCCAGCAGCCCCTCCCCTGGGACAGCCAGAGGGTATGAGCAGTTCTTC. Translating gives CASSPSPGTARGYEQFF. The rearrangement links TRBV4-2 to TRBJ2-1; TRBD1 matches 7 bases. The V gene's germline CDR1 is LGHNA and CDR2 YNFKEQ. The ends lost 4 bases at V and 8 bases at J; junction bases unmatched: 17. The CDR3 extends over 17 amino acids.

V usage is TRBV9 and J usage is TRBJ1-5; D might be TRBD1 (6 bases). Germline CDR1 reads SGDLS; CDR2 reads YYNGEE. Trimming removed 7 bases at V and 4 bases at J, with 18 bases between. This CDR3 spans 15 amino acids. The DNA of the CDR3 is TGTGCCAGCTCCGTGGGGCAGGGGAGTAATCAGCCCCAGCATTTT. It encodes CASSVGQGSNQPQHF.

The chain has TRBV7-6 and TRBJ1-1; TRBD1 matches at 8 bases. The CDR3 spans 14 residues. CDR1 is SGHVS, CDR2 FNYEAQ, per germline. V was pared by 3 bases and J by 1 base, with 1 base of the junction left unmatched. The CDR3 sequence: CASSFDRGNTEAFF. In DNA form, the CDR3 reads TGTGCCAGCAGCTTTGACAGGGGGAACACTGAAGCTTTCTTT.

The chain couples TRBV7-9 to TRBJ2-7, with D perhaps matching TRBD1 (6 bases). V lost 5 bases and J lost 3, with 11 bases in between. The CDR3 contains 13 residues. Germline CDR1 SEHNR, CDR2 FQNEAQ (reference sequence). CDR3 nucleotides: TGTGCCAGCAGCCAGGGGCCTTTCTACGAGCAGTACTTC. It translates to CASSQGPFYEQYF. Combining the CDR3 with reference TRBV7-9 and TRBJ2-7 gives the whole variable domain DTGVSQNPRHKITKRGQNVTFRCDPISEHNRLYWYRQTLGQGPEFLTYFQNEAQLEKSRLLSDRFSAERPKGSFSTLEIQRTEQGDSAMYLCASSQGPFYEQYFGPGTRLTVT.

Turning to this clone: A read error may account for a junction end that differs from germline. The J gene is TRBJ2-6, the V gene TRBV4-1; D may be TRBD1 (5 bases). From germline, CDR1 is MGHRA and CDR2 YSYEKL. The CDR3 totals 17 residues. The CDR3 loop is CASSLEVAGPGANGLTF. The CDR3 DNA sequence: TGCGCCAGCAGCCTAGAGGTAGCCGGACCTGGGGCCAACGGCCTGACTTTC.

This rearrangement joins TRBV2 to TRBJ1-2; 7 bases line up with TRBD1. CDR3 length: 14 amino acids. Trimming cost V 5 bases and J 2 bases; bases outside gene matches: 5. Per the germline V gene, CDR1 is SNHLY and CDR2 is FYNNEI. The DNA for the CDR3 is TGTGCCAGCAGTTTGGACAGGCGAAACTATGGCTACACCTTC. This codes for CASSLDRRNYGYTF.

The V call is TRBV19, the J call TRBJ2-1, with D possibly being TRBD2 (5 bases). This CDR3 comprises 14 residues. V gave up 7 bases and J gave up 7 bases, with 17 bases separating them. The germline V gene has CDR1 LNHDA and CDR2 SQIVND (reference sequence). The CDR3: CASNTGFPGNEQFF. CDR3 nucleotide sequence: TGTGCCAGTAATACGGGGTTCCCTGGGAATGAGCAGTTCTTC.

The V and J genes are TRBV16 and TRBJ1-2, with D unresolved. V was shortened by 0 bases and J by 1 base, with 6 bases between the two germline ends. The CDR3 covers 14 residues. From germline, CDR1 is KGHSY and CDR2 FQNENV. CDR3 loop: CASSQSSGNYGYTF. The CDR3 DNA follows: TGTGCCAGCAGCCAATCGTCGGGTAACTATGGCTACACCTTC. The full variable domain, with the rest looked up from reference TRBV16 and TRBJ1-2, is GEEVAQTPKHLVRGEGQKAKLYCAPIKGHSYVFWYQQVLKNEFKFLISFQNENVFDETGMPKERFSAKCLPNSPCSLEIQATKLEDSAVYFCASSQSSGNYGYTFGSGTRLTVV.

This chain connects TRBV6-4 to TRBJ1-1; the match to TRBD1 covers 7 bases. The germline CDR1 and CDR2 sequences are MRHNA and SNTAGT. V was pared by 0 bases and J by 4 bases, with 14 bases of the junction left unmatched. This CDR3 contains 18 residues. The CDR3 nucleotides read TGTGCCAGCAGTGACTCGATTGTCCAGGGGGATTGGGGCACTGAAGCTTTCTTT. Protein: CASSDSIVQGDWGTEAFF.

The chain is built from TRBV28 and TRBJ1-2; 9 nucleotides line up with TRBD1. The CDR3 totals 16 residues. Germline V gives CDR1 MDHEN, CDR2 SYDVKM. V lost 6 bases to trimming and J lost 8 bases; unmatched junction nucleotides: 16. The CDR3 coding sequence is TGTGCCAGCAGGCCTTCACAGGGGGCGCTTAGTGAAGGCTACACCTTC. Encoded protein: CASRPSQGALSEGYTF.

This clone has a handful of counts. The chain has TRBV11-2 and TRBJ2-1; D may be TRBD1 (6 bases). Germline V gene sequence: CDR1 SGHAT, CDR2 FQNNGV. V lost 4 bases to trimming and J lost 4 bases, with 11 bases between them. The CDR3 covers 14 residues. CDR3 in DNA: TGTGCCAGCAGCTCCATACAGGGATACAATGAGCAGTTCTTC. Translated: CASSSIQGYNEQFF.

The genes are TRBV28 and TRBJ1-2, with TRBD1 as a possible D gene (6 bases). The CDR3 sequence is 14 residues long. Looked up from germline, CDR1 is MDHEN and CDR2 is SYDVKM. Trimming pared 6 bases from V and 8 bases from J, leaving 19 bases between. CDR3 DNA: TGTGCCAGCAGCACTCGGACCGAGGGGGGGGGCTACACCTTC. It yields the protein CASSTRTEGGGYTF.

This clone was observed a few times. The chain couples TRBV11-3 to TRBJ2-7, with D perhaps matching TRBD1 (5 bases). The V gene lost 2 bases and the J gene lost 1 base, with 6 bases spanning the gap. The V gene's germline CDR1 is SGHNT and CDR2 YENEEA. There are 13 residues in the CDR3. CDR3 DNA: TGTGCCAGCAGCTTACGGACATCCTACGAGCAGTACTTC. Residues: CASSLRTSYEQYF.

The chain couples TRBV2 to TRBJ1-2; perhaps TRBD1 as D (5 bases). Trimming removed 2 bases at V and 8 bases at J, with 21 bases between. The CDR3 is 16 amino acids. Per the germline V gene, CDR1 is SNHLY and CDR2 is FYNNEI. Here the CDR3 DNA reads TGTGCCAGCAGTGAACCTCTTACTCAGGGCCCATCCGGCTACACCTTC. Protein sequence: CASSEPLTQGPSGYTF.

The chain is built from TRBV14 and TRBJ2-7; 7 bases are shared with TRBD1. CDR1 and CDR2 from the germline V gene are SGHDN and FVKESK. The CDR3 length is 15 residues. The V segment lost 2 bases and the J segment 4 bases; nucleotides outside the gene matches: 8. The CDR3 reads CASSQLPGQSYEQYF. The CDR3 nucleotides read TGTGCCAGCAGCCAACTCCCGGGACAGTCATACGAGCAGTACTTC.

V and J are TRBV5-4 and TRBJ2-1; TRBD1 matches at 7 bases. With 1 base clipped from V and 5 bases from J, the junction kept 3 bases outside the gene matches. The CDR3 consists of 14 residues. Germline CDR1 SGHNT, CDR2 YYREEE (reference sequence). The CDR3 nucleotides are TGTGCCAGCAGCTTGATCGGGACAGACAATGAGCAGTTCTTC. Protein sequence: CASSLIGTDNEQFF.

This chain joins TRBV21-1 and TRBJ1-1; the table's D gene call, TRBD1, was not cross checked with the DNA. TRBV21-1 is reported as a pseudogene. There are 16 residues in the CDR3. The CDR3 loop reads CASSNFWGQLTSEAFF. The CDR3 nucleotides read TGTGCCAGCAGCAACTTCTGGGGACAACTCACTTCTGAAGCTTTCTTT.

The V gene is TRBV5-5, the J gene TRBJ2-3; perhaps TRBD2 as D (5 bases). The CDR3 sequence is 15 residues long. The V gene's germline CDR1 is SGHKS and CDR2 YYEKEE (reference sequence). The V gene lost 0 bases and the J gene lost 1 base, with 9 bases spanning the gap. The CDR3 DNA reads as TGTGCCAGCAGCTTGGGCGGACTCGGCACAGATACGCAGTATTTT. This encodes CASSLGGLGTDTQYF.

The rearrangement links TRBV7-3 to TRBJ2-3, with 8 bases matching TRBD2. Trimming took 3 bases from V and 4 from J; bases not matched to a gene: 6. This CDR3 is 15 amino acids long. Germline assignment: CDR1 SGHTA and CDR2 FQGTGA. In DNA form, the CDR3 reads TGTGCCAGCAGCTTGGGTAGCGGGACACCAGATACGCAGTATTTT. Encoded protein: CASSLGSGTPDTQYF.

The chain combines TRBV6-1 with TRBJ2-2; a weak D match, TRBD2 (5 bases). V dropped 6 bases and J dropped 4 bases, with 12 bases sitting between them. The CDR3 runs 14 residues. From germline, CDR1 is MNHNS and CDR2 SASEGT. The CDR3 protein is CASSRTWVTGELFF. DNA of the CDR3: TGTGCCAGCAGCCGGACTTGGGTCACCGGGGAGCTGTTTTTT.

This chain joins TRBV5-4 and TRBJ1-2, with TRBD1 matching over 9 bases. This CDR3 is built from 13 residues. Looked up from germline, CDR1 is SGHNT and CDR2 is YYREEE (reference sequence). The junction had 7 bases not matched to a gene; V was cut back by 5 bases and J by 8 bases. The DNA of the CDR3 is TGTGCCAGCAGTCCCGACAGGGGGTCGGGCTACACCTTC. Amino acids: CASSPDRGSGYTF.

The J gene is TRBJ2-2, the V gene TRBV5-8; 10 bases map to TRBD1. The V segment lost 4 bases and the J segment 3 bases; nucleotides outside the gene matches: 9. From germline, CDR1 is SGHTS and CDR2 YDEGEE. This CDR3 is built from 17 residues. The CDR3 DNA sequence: TGTGCCAGCAGCGCGACTGAGACAGGGGGCGACACCGGGGAGCTGTTTTTT. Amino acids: CASSATETGGDTGELFF.

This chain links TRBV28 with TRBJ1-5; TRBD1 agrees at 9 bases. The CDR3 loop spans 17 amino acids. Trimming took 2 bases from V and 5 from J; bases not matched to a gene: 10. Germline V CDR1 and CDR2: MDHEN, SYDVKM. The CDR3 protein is CASSLRSGQGYHQPQHF. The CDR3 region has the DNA TGTGCCAGCAGTTTAAGGTCTGGACAGGGGTACCATCAGCCCCAGCATTTT.

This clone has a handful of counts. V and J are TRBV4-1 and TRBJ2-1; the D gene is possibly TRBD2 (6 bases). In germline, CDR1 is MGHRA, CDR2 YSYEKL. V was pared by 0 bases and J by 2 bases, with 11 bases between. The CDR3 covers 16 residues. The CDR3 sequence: CASSQEGGGPYNEQFF. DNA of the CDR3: TGCGCCAGCAGCCAAGAGGGGGGAGGCCCCTACAATGAGCAGTTCTTC.

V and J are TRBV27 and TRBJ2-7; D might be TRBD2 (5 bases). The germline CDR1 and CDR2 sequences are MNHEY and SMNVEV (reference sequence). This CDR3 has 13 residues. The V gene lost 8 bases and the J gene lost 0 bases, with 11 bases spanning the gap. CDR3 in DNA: TGTGCCAGCCGCCAGCGGAGCTCCTACGAGCAGTACTTC. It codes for CASRQRSSYEQYF.